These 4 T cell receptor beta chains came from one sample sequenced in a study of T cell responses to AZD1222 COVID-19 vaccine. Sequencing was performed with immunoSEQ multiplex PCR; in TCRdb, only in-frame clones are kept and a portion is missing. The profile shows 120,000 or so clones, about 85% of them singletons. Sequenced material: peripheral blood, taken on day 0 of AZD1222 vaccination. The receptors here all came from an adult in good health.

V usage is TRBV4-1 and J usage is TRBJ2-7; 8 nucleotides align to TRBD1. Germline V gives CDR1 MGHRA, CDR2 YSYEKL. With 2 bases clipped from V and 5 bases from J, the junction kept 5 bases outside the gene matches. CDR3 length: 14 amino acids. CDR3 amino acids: CASSQPDRGHEQYF. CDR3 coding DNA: TGCGCCAGCAGCCAACCCGACAGGGGCCACGAGCAGTACTTC.

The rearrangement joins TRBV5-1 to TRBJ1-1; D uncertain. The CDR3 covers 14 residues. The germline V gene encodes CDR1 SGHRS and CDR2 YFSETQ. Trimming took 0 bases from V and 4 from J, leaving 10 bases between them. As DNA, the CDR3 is TGCGCCAGCAGCTTGGAAGTCTCCCCCACTGAAGCTTTCTTT. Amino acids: CASSLEVSPTEAFF. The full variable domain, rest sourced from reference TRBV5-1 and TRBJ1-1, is KAGVTQTPRYLIKTRGQQVTLSCSPISGHRSVSWYQQTPGQGLQFLFEYFSETQRNKGNFPGRFSGRQFSNSRSEMNVSTLELGDSALYLCASSLEVSPTEAFFGQGTRLTVV.

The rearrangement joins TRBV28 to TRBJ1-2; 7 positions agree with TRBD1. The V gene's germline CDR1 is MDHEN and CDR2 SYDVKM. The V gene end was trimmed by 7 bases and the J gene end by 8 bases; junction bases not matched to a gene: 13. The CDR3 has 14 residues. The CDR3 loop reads CASITSGTVDGYTF. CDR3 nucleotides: TGTGCCAGCATCACGTCCGGGACAGTTGACGGCTACACCTTC.

The CDR3 bases are TGCGCCAGCAGCTTCCGGGACAGGGATTCACCCCTCCACTTT. The encoded protein is CASSFRDRDSPLHF. The rearrangement links TRBV5-1 to TRBJ1-6; TRBD1 matches 9 bases. There are 14 residues in the CDR3. Germline V CDR1 and CDR2: SGHRS, YFSETQ. The V gene end was trimmed by 2 bases and the J gene end by 8 bases; junction bases not matched to a gene: 2.